This is a list of T cell receptor beta chains from one sample in a study of blood T cell repertoires in COVID-19. Libraries were prepared by immunoSEQ multiplex PCR; TCRdb keeps only in-frame clonotypes and omits some of them. Here the sample spans 130,000 to 150,000 clones, around four fifths being singletons. The sample was peripheral blood. The receptors shown here come from a woman aged 40 to 50 with active or convalescent COVID-19. Each CDR3 is given with its conserved first and last residue. D genes are given only for firm matches. Expanded clones get a size class; other rows say once, few or many, or leave the size out.

J	size	V	D	DNA	CDR3
TRBJ2-7	few	TRBV5-1	TRBD1	TGCGCCAGCAGTTGGTCGGGACAGGCTTACGAGCAGTACTTC	CASSWSGQAYEQYF
TRBJ1-2	NA	TRBV6-5	NA	TGTGCCAGCAGCTATCAGGGGCCCCCCTATGGCTACACCTTC	CASSYQGPPYGYTF
TRBJ2-1	NA	TRBV3-1/TRBV3-2	TRBD1	TGTGCCAGCAGCCAAGTGATAGGGTTCCAGGGGGCCAGCAATGAGCAGTTCTTC	CASSQVIGFQGASNEQFF
TRBJ2-3	NA	TRBV2	TRBD2	TGTGCCAGCACGTGGACTAGCGCGTTCGGGACTAGCACAGATACGCAGTATTTT	CASTWTSAFGTSTDTQYF
TRBJ1-6	NA	TRBV5-1	NA	TGCGCCAGCAGGTCCTTCGAAGGCGGGTGGTCACCCCTCCACTTT	CASRSFEGGWSPLHF
TRBJ2-7	NA	TRBV15	NA	TGTGCCACCAGCAGAGATCTCAGTGACTCCTACGAGCAGTACTTC	CATSRDLSDSYEQYF
TRBJ2-3	NA	TRBV4-3	NA	TGCGCCAGCAGCCAAGACCCGCGGATCCTGGGAGCGGGCACAGATACGCAGTATTTT	CASSQDPRILGAGTDTQYF
TRBJ1-2	once	TRBV6-4	TRBD1	TGTGCCAGCAGTGACCCGACAGGGGGCAGCTATGGCTACACCTTC	CASSDPTGGSYGYTF
TRBJ1-3	NA	TRBV5-6	NA	TGTGCCAGCAGCTTGGCCGGTCCTGGAAACACCATATATTTT	CASSLAGPGNTIYF
TRBJ1-4	NA	TRBV5-1	TRBD1	TGCGCCAGCAGCTTGGGGACAGGGGGAAATGAAAAACTGTTTTTT	CASSLGTGGNEKLFF
TRBJ2-4	NA	TRBV5-1	TRBD2	TGCGCCAGCAGCCCACTAGCGCTAGCCAAAAACATTCAGTACTTC	CASSPLALAKNIQYF
TRBJ2-1	NA	TRBV3-1/TRBV3-2	TRBD2	TGTGCCAGCAGCCTCCAAAGCGGGGGGCTCAATGAGCAGTTCTTC	CASSLQSGGLNEQFF
TRBJ2-1	once	TRBV4-3	NA	TGCGCCAGCAGCCAAGGTGGGGGGTCCGAGGGGTACAATGAGCAGTTCTTC	CASSQGGGSEGYNEQFF
TRBJ1-1	few	TRBV27	NA	TGTGCCAGCAGTCCCAGACGGGGGGGCTCCATCATGAACACTGAAGCTTTCTTT	CASSPRRGGSIMNTEAFF
TRBJ1-4	NA	TRBV14	TRBD1	TGTGCCAGCAGCCCCCGGACAGGGACTAATGAAAAACTGTTTTTT	CASSPRTGTNEKLFF
TRBJ1-2	NA	TRBV6-1	NA	TGTGCCAGCAGTGAGGGGAGGATCATTGGTGGCTACACCTTC	CASSEGRIIGGYTF
TRBJ2-3	NA	TRBV5-3	NA	TGTGCCAGAAGCTCAGTCGACGGTCGGGAGGATACGCAGTATTTT	CARSSVDGREDTQYF
TRBJ1-1	few	TRBV7-9	NA	TGTGCCAGCAGCTTAGCGCCAGGGGAAAGGGCTGAAGCTTTCTTT	CASSLAPGERAEAFF
TRBJ1-2	few	TRBV25-1	NA	TGTGCCAGCAGTGATGGTAGTGTGGTCTATGGCTACACCTTC	CASSDGSVVYGYTF
TRBJ2-7	many	TRBV14	TRBD1	TGTGCCAGCAGCAGACCGGGACAGGGACAGTACGAGCAGTACTTC	CASSRPGQGQYEQYF
TRBJ2-2	few	TRBV6-1	TRBD2	TGTGCCAGCAGTGCACTAGCGGGAGGGGGATTCACCGGGGAGCTGTTTTTT	CASSALAGGGFTGELFF
TRBJ2-7	NA	TRBV11-2	NA	TGTGCCAGCAGCTTAGATCGAGGGCAGGGGCCTTTCTACGAGCAGTACTTC	CASSLDRGQGPFYEQYF
TRBJ2-7	few	TRBV5-1	TRBD1	TGCGCCAGCAGCTCTGCCGGGACAGGGTCCTACGAGCAGTACTTC	CASSSAGTGSYEQYF
TRBJ1-1	NA	TRBV5-4	NA	TGTGCCAGCAGCCGTGTCTGGGGAGAGGCCACTGAAGCTTTCTTT	CASSRVWGEATEAFF
TRBJ2-1	NA	TRBV30	TRBD2	TGTGCCTGGAGTGTAGAGCACCCGGGACTAGCTGTCTACAATGAGCAGTTCTTC	CAWSVEHPGLAVYNEQFF
TRBJ1-1	few	TRBV28	TRBD1	TGTGCCAGCAGTTTGAGACAGGGGGCCGCTGAAGCTTTCTTT	CASSLRQGAAEAFF
TRBJ2-2	NA	TRBV6-2/TRBV6-3	TRBD1	TGTGCCAGCAGTTACTCCGTCGACAGGGTTGGCACCGGGGAGCTGTTTTTT	CASSYSVDRVGTGELFF
TRBJ1-4	NA	TRBV5-1	TRBD1	TGCGCCAGCAGGTCCAAGGGACAGACTAATGAAAAACTGTTTTTT	CASRSKGQTNEKLFF